These 31 T cell receptor beta chains share one sample of origin, sequenced in a study of shared clonotypes between healthy human individuals. Libraries were prepared by immunoSEQ multiplex PCR; TCRdb keeps only in-frame clonotypes and omits some of them. The data contain some 2,000,000 clones, roughly 94% of them singletons. Selected positively for CCR7 and CD45RO-negative, naive CD8 cells excluded terminally differentiated effector memory CD45RA+ cells. Source material: naive CD8+ T cells sorted from blood. The source of these receptors is a man aged 18 to 30 in good health.

This chain connects TRBV5-1 to TRBJ2-1, with unresolved D. Germline V gene sequence: CDR1 SGHRS, CDR2 YFSETQ. The CDR3 spans 16 residues. Trimming took off 4 bases at V and 0 bases at J, with 14 bases between the two ends. This chain's CDR3 is CASSSSGAPSYNEQFF. CDR3 DNA: TGCGCCAGCAGCAGTTCAGGAGCTCCCTCCTACAATGAGCAGTTCTTC.

The V gene is TRBV29-1, the J gene TRBJ2-1, with 12 bases aligning to TRBD2. This CDR3 is built from 14 residues. The junction had 1 base not matched to a gene; V was cut back by 1 base and J by 6 bases. The germline gives CDR1 SQVTM, CDR2 ANQGSEA. The CDR3 DNA reads as TGCAGCGTTGAAGGACTAGCGGGGGCCAATGAGCAGTTCTTC. Its translation: CSVEGLAGANEQFF.

The rearrangement links TRBV7-8 to TRBJ2-5; 8 bases fit TRBD2. V dropped 3 bases and J dropped 1; count of bases not matched to a gene: 4. Germline CDR1 is SGHVS and CDR2 is FQNEAQ. This CDR3 has 15 amino acids. CDR3 DNA sequence: TGTGCCAGCAGCTTCGAAGCGGGGGTCCAAGAGACCCAGTACTTC. Amino acids: CASSFEAGVQETQYF.

V and J are TRBV11-2 and TRBJ2-7; D could derive from TRBD1 or TRBD2 (5 bases each). Trimming removed 4 bases at V and 7 bases at J, with 14 bases between. Germline-derived CDR1 and CDR2 are SGHAT and FQNNGV. This CDR3 comprises 13 residues. The CDR3 loop is CASSSGTHWEQYF. DNA for the CDR3: TGTGCCAGCAGCTCAGGGACCCATTGGGAGCAGTACTTC.

The chain couples TRBV6-5 to TRBJ2-2, with D hard to call. CDR1 is MNHEY, CDR2 SVGAGI, per germline. The CDR3 is made up of 15 amino acids. V lost 6 bases and J lost 4, with 15 bases in between. The CDR3 protein is CASRYPKGATGELFF. CDR3 in DNA: TGTGCCAGCAGATACCCCAAGGGTGCCACCGGGGAGCTGTTTTTT.

This chain uses TRBV27 with TRBJ2-2, with TRBD1 matching 7 bases. The CDR3 sequence is 16 residues long. Germline assignment: CDR1 MNHEY and CDR2 SMNVEV (reference sequence). Trimming cost V 4 bases and J 5 bases; bases outside gene matches: 10. The CDR3 coding sequence is TGTGCCAGCAGTTCCCAGGGACCAGGGGGAACCGGGGAGCTGTTTTTT. This codes for CASSSQGPGGTGELFF.

The chain carries TRBV5-6 and TRBJ2-7; 9 positions agree with TRBD1. CDR3 length: 14 residues. Germline values: CDR1 SGHDT, CDR2 YYEEEE. V was pared by 2 bases and J by 5 bases, with 5 bases of the junction left unmatched. The CDR3 DNA is TGTGCCAGCAGCTTTGGACAGGGGAATCACGAGCAGTACTTC. It yields the protein CASSFGQGNHEQYF.

Points on this clone: At the DNA level, this CDR3 is encoded by other sequences in the same sample as well. This chain uses TRBV4-3 with TRBJ2-7; TRBD1 might be the D (5 bases). Trimming cost V 0 bases and J 0 bases, with 9 bases left between them. Germline lookup yields CDR1 LGHNA and CDR2 YSLEER. The CDR3 sequence is 15 residues long. The DNA for the CDR3 is TGCGCCAGCAGCCAAGACAGGGCCGACTCCTACGAGCAGTACTTC. Translating it yields CASSQDRADSYEQYF.

This clone appeared once. CDR3 residues: CASNDYGESSGNTIYF. The CDR3 bases are TGTGCCAGTAACGACTACGGGGAGAGCTCTGGAAACACCATATATTTT. The rearrangement links TRBV19 to TRBJ1-3; D call uncertain. The CDR3 is 16 amino acids. V dropped 7 bases and J dropped 0 bases, with 16 bases sitting between them. The germline V gene encodes CDR1 LNHDA and CDR2 SQIVND (reference sequence). Variable domain in full (rest from reference TRBV19 and TRBJ1-3): DGGITQSPKYLFRKEGQNVTLSCEQNLNHDAMYWYRQDPGQGLRLIYYSQIVNDFQKGDIAEGYSVSREKKESFPLTVTSAQKNPTAFYLCASNDYGESSGNTIYFGEGSWLTVV.

The chain is built from TRBV7-2 and TRBJ2-1; 11 bases are shared with TRBD2. Trimming at V came to 10 bases and at J to 4 bases, leaving 6 bases not matched to a gene. This CDR3 has 14 residues. Germline V CDR1 and CDR2: SGHTA, FQGNSA. In nucleotides, the CDR3 is TGTGCCACAAAACTAGCGGGGGCTTACAATGAGCAGTTCTTC. Its translation is CATKLAGAYNEQFF.

CDR3 protein: CASSLSGASGRLYEQYF. CDR3 DNA: TGTGCCAGCAGCCTCTCCGGGGCTAGCGGGAGGCTCTACGAGCAGTACTTC. This sequence joins TRBV11-2 and TRBJ2-7, with 11 positions matching TRBD2. CDR1 and CDR2 (germline): SGHAT, FQNNGV. The CDR3 sequence is 17 residues long. Trimming at V came to 5 bases and at J to 3 bases, leaving 12 bases not matched to a gene.

This chain connects TRBV7-9 to TRBJ2-5; TRBD1 matches at 7 bases. The end of the DNA is better explained by TRBJ2-7, so the J call may be wrong. This CDR3 comprises 14 residues. Germline CDR1 and CDR2: SEHNR and FQNEAQ (reference sequence). As DNA, the CDR3 is TGTGCCAGCAGCCTAACAGGGGAAGGCTTCGAGCAGTACTTC. Amino acid sequence: CASSLTGEGFEQYF.

This clone was detected only a few times. This sample also contains other DNA sequences that code for the same CDR3. The chain combines TRBV6-6 with TRBJ2-7; D unclear. CDR1 MNHNY and CDR2 SVGAGI come from the germline V gene (reference sequence). The CDR3 sequence is 11 residues long. Between the trimmed V and J ends, which lost 2 bases and 5 bases, there was a span of 4 bases. DNA for the CDR3: TGTGCCAGCAGTTACGGCGACGAGCAGTACTTC. Translation gives CASSYGDEQYF.

With respect to this clone: Only one base separates this from a far larger clonotype, so it likely reflects a read error. The same CDR3 arises from other DNA sequences in this sample as well. J is TRBJ2-1 and V is TRBV7-9; the D gene is possibly TRBD2 (5 bases). Germline CDR1 reads SEHNR; CDR2 reads FQNEAQ (reference sequence). Trimming removed 3 bases at V and 9 bases at J, with 9 bases between. This CDR3 is built from 12 residues. The CDR3 region has the DNA TGTGCCAGCAGCTTCGGGGTGGGTGAGCAGTTCTTC. As protein: CASSFGVGEQFF.

The rearrangement joins TRBV7-9 to TRBJ2-2; tentative D call: TRBD1 (6 bases). CDR3 length equals 14 residues. The V end lost 5 bases, the J end lost 7 bases, and 14 bases lay between the germline ends. Per germline, CDR1 SEHNR and CDR2 FQNEAQ (reference sequence). Here the CDR3 DNA reads TGTGCCAGCAGCATCGGACAGAAAGTCGGGGAGCTGTTTTTT. Translating it yields CASSIGQKVGELFF.

The gene calls are TRBV4-3 and TRBJ1-2, with D unclear. The CDR3 runs to 15 residues. The ends were cut back, 0 bases at V and 4 bases at J, with 12 bases in the middle. Germline CDR1 is LGHNA and CDR2 is YSLEER. This CDR3 is CASSQEALATYGYTF. In nucleotides, the CDR3 is TGCGCCAGCAGCCAAGAAGCGCTGGCCACCTATGGCTACACCTTC.

The rearrangement joins TRBV5-1 to TRBJ1-1; a possible D gene is TRBD1 (5 bases). The CDR3 has 15 amino acids. Germline lookup yields CDR1 SGHRS and CDR2 YFSETQ. Trimming left V 0 bases short and J 3 bases short, with 12 bases between. In DNA, the CDR3 is TGCGCCAGCAGCTTGGGTTGGGGAGGGGACACTGAAGCTTTCTTT. Amino acid sequence: CASSLGWGGDTEAFF.

The rearrangement links TRBV4-3 to TRBJ2-7; TRBD2 matches at 9 bases. From germline, CDR1 is LGHNA and CDR2 YSLEER. V gave up 0 bases and J gave up 7 bases; unmatched junction bases: 16. The CDR3 length is 18 residues. This CDR3 reads CASSQDVALAGTIREQYF. The CDR3 DNA reads as TGCGCCAGCAGCCAAGACGTGGCTCTAGCGGGAACAATACGTGAGCAGTACTTC.

This chain connects TRBV7-8 to TRBJ1-6; D remains unclear. This CDR3 region has 16 residues. CDR1 is SGHVS, CDR2 FQNEAQ, per germline. With 0 bases removed from V and 3 bases from J, the gap between germline ends came to 9 bases. CDR3 amino acids: CASSLADGNYNSPLHF. CDR3 bases: TGTGCCAGCAGCTTAGCAGACGGGAACTATAATTCACCCCTCCACTTT.

This clone was detected once. The rearrangement joins TRBV5-1 to TRBJ2-1, with 7 bases aligning to TRBD2. CDR1 SGHRS and CDR2 YFSETQ come from the germline V gene. The CDR3 is 16 amino acids. The junction had 7 bases not matched to a gene; V was cut back by 0 bases and J by 4 bases. CDR3 loop: CASSLDLAALYNEQFF. The CDR3 nucleotides are TGCGCCAGCAGCTTGGACCTAGCGGCACTTTACAATGAGCAGTTCTTC.

Turning to this clone: Other DNA variants within this sample encode the same CDR3. This chain joins TRBV5-6 and TRBJ1-1; 8 bases map to TRBD1. The CDR3 extends over 14 amino acids. The germline V gene has CDR1 SGHDT and CDR2 YYEEEE. Trimming cost V 0 bases and J 5 bases; bases outside gene matches: 3. CDR3 sequence: CASSLGTGRTEAFF. CDR3 coding DNA: TGTGCCAGCAGCTTGGGGACAGGGAGAACTGAAGCTTTCTTT.

This chain uses TRBV7-9 with TRBJ2-4; a weak D match, TRBD2 (5 bases). Trimming took 2 bases from V and 15 from J, leaving 17 bases between them. This CDR3 spans 13 amino acids. CDR1 is SEHNR and CDR2 is FQNEAQ in the germline V gene (reference sequence). The CDR3 spells CASSLNLATDRYF. CDR3 bases: TGTGCCAGCAGCTTAAACCTAGCCACCGATAGGTACTTC.

This clone was observed once. J is TRBJ2-7 and V is TRBV6-5; a possible D gene is TRBD2 (6 bases). CDR1 is MNHEY and CDR2 is SVGAGI in the germline V gene. The germline V and J ends were trimmed by 5 bases and 6 bases, with 14 bases remaining between them. CDR3 length equals 13 residues. The CDR3 protein is CASSHRGNPEQYF. The CDR3 DNA reads as TGTGCCAGCAGTCACCGGGGGAACCCCGAGCAGTACTTC.

This clone was found a few times. V gene TRBV18 combines with J gene TRBJ1-2; 7 bases fit TRBD1. The CDR3 runs 17 residues. Trimming cost V 5 bases and J 6 bases; bases outside gene matches: 18. From germline, CDR1 is KGHSH and CDR2 LQKENI. The CDR3 protein is CASSFPPDRTPRNGYTF. The CDR3 DNA is TGTGCCAGCTCATTTCCTCCGGACAGGACGCCGAGGAATGGCTACACCTTC. The variable domain in full, with the rest retrieved from reference TRBV18 and TRBJ1-2, is NAGVMQNPRHLVRRRGQEARLRCSPMKGHSHVYWYRQLPEEGLKFMVYLQKENIIDESGMPKERFSAEFPKEGPSILRIQQVVRGDSAAYFCASSFPPDRTPRNGYTFGSGTRLTVV.

V usage is TRBV27 and J usage is TRBJ2-1; D is uncertain. The CDR3 totals 13 residues. CDR1 MNHEY and CDR2 SMNVEV come from the germline V gene (reference sequence). The V gene lost 0 bases and the J gene lost 6 bases, with 6 bases spanning the gap. The CDR3 sequence is CASSLSRTNEQFF. CDR3 DNA sequence: TGTGCCAGCAGTTTATCGCGGACCAATGAGCAGTTCTTC.

The rearrangement links TRBV2 to TRBJ2-3; 8 positions agree with TRBD1. J was trimmed by 3 bases and V by 0 bases; bases with no gene match: 11. CDR1 and CDR2 (germline): SNHLY, FYNNEI. The CDR3 extends over 18 amino acids. CDR3 bases: TGTGCCAGCAGTGAAGCGCTTCAGGGGGCGACAATTACAGATACGCAGTATTTT. Protein: CASSEALQGATITDTQYF.

The CDR3 DNA follows: TGCGCCAGCAGCCGCATCGGGCTAGCGGGCCCCGGAGAGCAGTACTTC. Amino acids: CASSRIGLAGPGEQYF. The chain joins TRBV4-1 to TRBJ2-7, with 8 bases lining up with TRBD2. Trimming took 4 bases from V and 7 from J; bases not matched to a gene: 15. The CDR3 has 16 residues. The germline gives CDR1 MGHRA, CDR2 YSYEKL.

V is TRBV6-1 and J is TRBJ2-7; perhaps D is TRBD1 or TRBD2 (5 bases each). Trimming left V 6 bases short and J 6 bases short, with 15 bases between. Germline values: CDR1 MNHNS, CDR2 SASEGT. The CDR3 extends over 13 amino acids. In DNA form, the CDR3 reads TGTGCCAGCAGCGACTCTACGGGGACCGAGCAGTACTTC. This translates into CASSDSTGTEQYF.

Of note for this clone: The sample has other DNA sequences that encode this CDR3 too. This chain connects TRBV5-1 to TRBJ2-7; D is unclear. The V end lost 0 bases, the J end lost 0 bases, and 7 bases lay between the germline ends. CDR3 size: 14 residues. Germline V gene sequence: CDR1 SGHRS, CDR2 YFSETQ. CDR3 sequence reads: CASSLGRNSYEQYF. CDR3 in DNA: TGCGCCAGCAGCTTGGGCAGAAACTCCTACGAGCAGTACTTC.

Notes on this clone: Other DNA sequences in this specimen translate into the identical CDR3. This chain links TRBV5-1 with TRBJ1-2; perhaps TRBD1 as D (5 bases). The germline gives CDR1 SGHRS, CDR2 YFSETQ. CDR3 length: 13 residues. V lost 2 bases, J lost 4 bases, and 9 bases lay in between. CDR3 loop: CASSLGTAYGYTF. The DNA for the CDR3 is TGCGCCAGCAGCTTAGGGACGGCCTATGGCTACACCTTC.

This clone has just one count. The V call is TRBV29-1, the J call TRBJ2-7; TRBD1 matches 11 bases. CDR3 length: 14 amino acids. With 7 bases clipped from V and 3 bases from J, the junction kept 8 bases outside the gene matches. CDR1 is SQVTM, CDR2 ANQGSEA, per germline. CDR3 sequence reads: CSAMTGTGGYEQYF. The CDR3 DNA reads as TGCAGCGCCATGACCGGGACAGGGGGCTACGAGCAGTACTTC.